This T cell receptor beta chain appears in the sequencing data of a study of blood T cell repertoires in COVID-19 (dated by TCRdb to about 2020). For the study in its entirety: Samples from collaborators originated in the United States, Italy and Spain and spanned both the acute and convalescent phases of COVID-19. The repertoires were released in a freely available public database meant as a resource for research on the immune response to SARS-CoV-2. The dataset comprised deeply sampled blood TCRbeta repertoires from subjects exposed to, actively infected with, or recovered from COVID-19. Nearly every sample came with metadata listing a de-identified subject ID, COVID-19 status, age in years and sex. The samples were drawn from two sources: the first 160 participants of the ongoing ImmuneRACE study, and 950 to 1,500 subjects contributed by 6 global collaborators. Where available, HLA class I and class II types were taken from metadata supplied by the sample provider and were not determined by assay-based typing. The material from the prospective study consisted of cDNA or gDNA derived from T cells, B-cell-depleted T cells, or PBMCs.

Findings and caveats that apply to the study as a whole: The amount of clinical and demographic metadata varied by source and participant and was provided uncurated.

TCRbeta CDR3 regions were amplified from genomic DNA using the immunoSEQ Assay, a bias-controlled multiplex PCR. In the authors' own workflow: The number of nucleated cells in each sample was estimated from the amplification of reference gene primers within the assay. To quantify the absolute abundance of each unique TCRbeta CDR3 rearrangement, sequence reads were collapsed and filtered. For each sample, productive Simpson clonality was calculated as the square root of Simpson's diversity index across productive rearrangements. What TCRdb holds here is the immuneACCESS table cut down to in-frame rearrangements. Part of the clones is not present; checked against another copy, under half of the missing clones reflect an unresolved V gene, and the others are unexplained. That table is the source of V, J and clone size, and D and trimming were worked out from the DNA. This sample is represented by approximately 90,000 clones; about nine tenths of them were singletons. The ten largest clones take up around 0.47% of the sample.

Each collaborating institution followed its own protocols to collect whole blood in K2EDTA tubes. For TCRbeta analysis, collaborator samples were shipped as frozen whole blood, as isolated PBMCs, or as DNA extracted from either sample type. Clipping removes 5 bases from V and 9 bases from J, with 6 as the unmatched junction base count. From a lookup of the germline V gene, CDR1 and CDR2 are SGHAT and FQNNGV. The CDR3 goes from the cysteine to the phenylalanine over 14 residues. The DNA shown is the 42-base CDR3, in frame from base 1. Concerning this clone: The antigen it binds to is not known. It has no much larger one-base neighbor in the sample; base qualities were not kept.

The rearranged chain carries TRBV11-2 and TRBJ2-1; TRBD2 matches 11 bases in the middle. The sequence derives from a man aged 55-75 years with acute or convalescent COVID-19. The sample taken for sequencing was peripheral blood. At the DNA level, the sequence is TGTGCCAGCAGCCCGGTTCTAGCGGGGGGTGAGCAGTTCTTC. It specifies CASSPVLAGGEQFF. The entire variable domain, with the stretches around the CDR3 drawn from the reference TRBV11-2 and TRBJ2-1 proteins, is EAGVAQSPRYKIIEKRQSVAFWCNPISGHATLYWYQQILGQGPKLLIQFQNNGVVDDSQLPKDRFSAERLKGVDSTLKIQPAKLEDSAVYLCASSPVLAGGEQFFGPGTRLTVL.